This T cell receptor (beta chain) was obtained from a study of early T cells in non-severe SARS-CoV-2 infection. Study information: Bulk RNA from unsorted whole blood was sequenced; chains were unpaired.

Each single cDNA molecule received a unique molecular identifier. TCRdb processed the 5' RACE reads anew with MiXCR; each CDR3 protein has one entry. The table includes 20,000 to 25,000 distinct CDR3 sequences, about 4.7% detected once. Study-wide points: Database matching using VDJdb favored anti-spike CD8 responses, with private and CD4 specificities left missing.

In this sample, this clonotype turned up many times. Its specificity is unknown. With 5 bases removed from V and 1 base from J, the gap between germline ends came to 12 bases. Germline V lookup: CDR1 SEHNR, CDR2 FQNEAQ (reference sequence). The CDR3 has 15 amino acids. The sequencing input was whole blood. The V gene is TRBV7-9, the J gene TRBJ2-1; no clear D. The receptor's source is an adult who was a healthcare worker with PCR-confirmed SARS-CoV-2 infection or an uninfected control (not recorded which). CDR3 in DNA: TGTGCCAGCAGCCCCGACTCACTATCCTACAATGAGCAGTTCTTC. The encoded protein is CASSPDSLSYNEQFF.